This T cell receptor beta chain was captured in a study of T cells in Graves' hyperthyroidism and ophthalmopathy. Study-level results: Stable hyperthyroidism and ophthalmopathy were separated using 13 V-J signatures.

Patients were excluded for uncontrolled infection, other autoimmune disease, pregnancy or lactation. Trimming stripped 0 bases from V and 5 bases from J, with 19 bases between. The CDR3 totals 17 residues. Germline CDR1 MNHNS, CDR2 SASEGT. This clonotype was seen at least ten times. Antigen specificity is unknown. RNA transcripts yielded amplified TCR beta CDR3 regions. HTBI primers were used for first-round RT-PCR of the TCR CDR3. Via MiXCR, TCRdb re-called the multiplex PCR reads, giving one row per CDR3 protein. The sample contains under 350,000 distinct CDR3 sequences, about a sixth of which appear only once.

The chain carries TRBV6-1 and TRBJ1-2, with D hard to call. The sequence was collected from a woman aged 60-70 years with Graves' ophthalmopathy. Material: blood. CDR3 in DNA: TGTGCCAGCAGTGAAGCGTATCGGACCTGGACCTTATATGGCTACACCTTC. This sequence encodes CASSEAYRTWTLYGYTF.